This entry describes one T cell receptor (beta chain). Its antigen is not known. Treatment defined: approximately nine-day PBMC culture with coronavirus spike peptide pools or control peptides (ViraFEST assay). Germline lookup yields CDR1 DFQATT and CDR2 SNEGSKA (reference sequence). Trimming took 5 bases from V and 0 from J; bases not matched to a gene: 3. This CDR3 is built from 13 residues. At the Johns Hopkins FTIC core, DNA taken from cultured CD4+ T cells was sequenced by way of the Oncomine TCR Beta short-read assay. TCRdb ran MiXCR on the PCR reads and lists one entry per CDR3 protein. This table holds 7,500 to 9,500 distinct CDR3 sequences, less than 55% found once. This specimen comes from a study of vaccination and CD4 T cells after COVID-19.

The receptor comes from a human donor who had recovered from COVID-19. The chain joins TRBV20-1 to TRBJ2-7, with 8 bases that match TRBD2. The sequenced sample was CD4+ T cells from blood, cultured in vitro. CDR3 DNA: TGCAGTGCTGGAAGCGGGGGCTCCTACGAGCAGTACTTC. The encoded protein is CSAGSGGSYEQYF.